This TCR beta chain was identified during a study of lymphopenia after photon versus proton radiotherapy. This CDR3 is built from 12 residues. The V end was cut by 0 bases, the J end by 6 bases, with 4 bases between. Germline CDR1 is SGHKS and CDR2 is YYEKEE (reference sequence). About this clone: Its specificity is unknown.

Data came from immunoSEQ multiplex PCR; TCRdb stores just in-frame clones and leaves some out. The data hold 150,000 to 200,000 clones, with roughly nine tenths observed a single time. Regarding the study as a whole: Larger post-nadir TCR diversity loss correlated inversely with survival in deceased patients. Post-nadir diversity loss with photons came from oligoclonal expansion, particularly CD8+ Temra cells. Relative stability marked proton patients; photon patients lost diversity and naive cells.

The source is a man over 45 with gastric cancer. J is TRBJ2-1 and V is TRBV5-5; D gene uncertain. The starting material was peripheral blood, obtained from a patient treated with photon-based radiotherapy. The chain's CDR3 is CASSLAINEQFF. The CDR3 bases are TGTGCCAGCAGCTTGGCAATCAATGAGCAGTTCTTC.